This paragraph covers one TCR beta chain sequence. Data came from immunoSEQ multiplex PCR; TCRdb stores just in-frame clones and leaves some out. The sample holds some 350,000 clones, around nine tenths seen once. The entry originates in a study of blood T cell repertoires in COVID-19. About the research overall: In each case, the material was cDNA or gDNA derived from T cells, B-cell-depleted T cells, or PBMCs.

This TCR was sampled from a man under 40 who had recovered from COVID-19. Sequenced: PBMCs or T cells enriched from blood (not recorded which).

This CDR3 reads CASSRSFSGGEQFF. In DNA form, the CDR3 reads TGTGCCAGCAGCCGATCGTTTAGCGGGGGTGAGCAGTTCTTC. This chain uses TRBV14 with TRBJ2-1, with 9 bases fitting TRBD2. The CDR3 runs 14 residues. Germline trimming cut 4 bases from V and 9 bases from J; bases unmatched to any gene: 7. The germline V gene has CDR1 SGHDN and CDR2 FVKESK.